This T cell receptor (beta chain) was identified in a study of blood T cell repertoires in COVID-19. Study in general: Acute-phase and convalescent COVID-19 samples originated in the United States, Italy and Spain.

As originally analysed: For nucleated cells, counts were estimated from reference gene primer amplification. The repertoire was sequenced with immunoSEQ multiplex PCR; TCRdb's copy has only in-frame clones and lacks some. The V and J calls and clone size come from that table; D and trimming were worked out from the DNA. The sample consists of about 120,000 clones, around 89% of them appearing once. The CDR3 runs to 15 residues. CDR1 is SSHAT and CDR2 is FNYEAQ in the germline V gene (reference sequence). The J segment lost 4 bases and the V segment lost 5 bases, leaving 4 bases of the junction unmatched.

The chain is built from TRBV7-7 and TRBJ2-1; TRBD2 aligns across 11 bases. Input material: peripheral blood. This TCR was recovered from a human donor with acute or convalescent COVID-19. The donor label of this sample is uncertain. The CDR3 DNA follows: TGTGCCAGCAGCACCGGGACTAGCGGTTACAATGAGCAGTTCTTC. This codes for CASSTGTSGYNEQFF.